This is a list of T cell receptor beta chains from one sample in a study of blood T cells in healthy people across ages. TCRdb reprocessed the 5' RACE reads via MiXCR and lists one record per CDR3 protein. Of some 750,000 distinct CDR3 sequences in the sample, roughly 20% were seen once. The sequenced sample consisted of blood. These receptors all stem from a man aged 70-80 years in good health. The CDR3 runs from the conserved cysteine through the conserved F or W. Fields, in order: clone size, V gene, D gene, CDR3 length, J gene, CDR3 DNA, CDR3 protein. The D gene is left open where the match is weak. Expanded clones are given a class, and other clones once, few, many or no size at all.

>few|TRBV6-5|-|14|TRBJ2-3
TGTGCCAGCAGCCAATTCCCGGGGGCTAATACGCAGTATTTT
CASSQFPGANTQYF
>-|TRBV29-1|-|13|TRBJ1-2
TGCAGCGCCCTCGAAACTTCTAACTATGGCTACACCTTC
CSALETSNYGYTF
>-|TRBV7-8|TRBD1|14|TRBJ2-7
TGTGCCAGCAGCTCGACAGGGTATCCCTACGAGCAGTACTTC
CASSSTGYPYEQYF
>-|TRBV7-6|-|14|TRBJ1-4
TGTGCCAGCAGCTTAGCCGGGTCGGGGGAAAAACTGTTTTTT
CASSLAGSGEKLFF
>-|TRBV12-3/TRBV12-4|-|13|TRBJ1-1
TGTGCCAGCAGTCGTCGACAGTTCCCAAAAGCTTTCTTT
CASSRRQFPKAFF
>few|TRBV4-1|-|19|TRBJ2-6
TGCGCCAGCAGCCAAGATTTGGGGCGGGGGCTCTCTGGGGCCAACGTCCTGACTTTC
CASSQDLGRGLSGANVLTF
>many|TRBV5-1|TRBD1|13|TRBJ1-2
TGCGCCAGCAGCCCGACAGGGAAGGAGGGCTACACCTTC
CASSPTGKEGYTF
>few|TRBV20-1|-|14|TRBJ2-7
TGCAGTCCCAGACCCTCCAGGGTGGGGTACGAGCAGTACTTC
CSPRPSRVGYEQYF
>few|TRBV6-1|-|15|TRBJ1-3
TGTGCCAGCATTGAAGCTTATAACTCTGGAAACACCATATATTTT
CASIEAYNSGNTIYF
>-|TRBV6-1|-|16|TRBJ2-1
TGTGCCAGCAGCCGACGAGGTTGGCAGGGTAAAAATGAGCAGTTCTTC
CASSRRGWQGKNEQFF
>-|TRBV27|-|16|TRBJ2-1
TGTGCCAGCAGTTTATTAGGAGGAGCTAGGTCCTCGGAGCAGTTCTTC
CASSLLGGARSSEQFF